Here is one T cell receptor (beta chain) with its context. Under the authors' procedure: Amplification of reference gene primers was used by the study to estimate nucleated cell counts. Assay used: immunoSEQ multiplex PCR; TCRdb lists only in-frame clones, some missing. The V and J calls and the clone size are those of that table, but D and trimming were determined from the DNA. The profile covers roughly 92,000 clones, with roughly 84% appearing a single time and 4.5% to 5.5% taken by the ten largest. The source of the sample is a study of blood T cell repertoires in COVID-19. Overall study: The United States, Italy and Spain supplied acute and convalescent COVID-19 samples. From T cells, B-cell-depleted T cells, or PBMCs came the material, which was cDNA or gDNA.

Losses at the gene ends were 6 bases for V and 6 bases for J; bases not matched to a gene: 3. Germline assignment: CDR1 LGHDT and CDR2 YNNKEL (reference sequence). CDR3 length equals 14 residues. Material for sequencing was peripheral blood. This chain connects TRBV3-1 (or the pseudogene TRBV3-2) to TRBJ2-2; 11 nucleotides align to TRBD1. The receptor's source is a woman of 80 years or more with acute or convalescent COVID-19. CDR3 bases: TGTGCCAGCAGAGGGACAGGGGGGGCCGGGGAGCTGTTTTTT. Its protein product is CASRGTGGAGELFF.